Each of the 14 T cell receptor beta chains below was sequenced from the same sample in a study of blood T cell repertoires in COVID-19. This table comes from immunoSEQ multiplex PCR, and its TCRdb copy is limited to in-frame clones, with some not included. Among some 200,000 clones, around 84% were seen once, and the ten largest hold 15% to 20%. The sample consisted of peripheral blood. The receptors originated from a woman aged 80 or over with active or convalescent COVID-19.

The chain joins TRBV6-5 to TRBJ2-7; the match to TRBD1 covers 8 bases. The length of the CDR3 is 15 residues. Germline CDR1 is MNHEY and CDR2 is SVGAGI. Unmatched junction bases numbered 9, after V lost 6 bases and J lost 2 bases. The CDR3 spells CASRTGAKGAYEQYF. The CDR3 nucleotides are TGTGCCAGCAGGACAGGGGCTAAAGGGGCCTACGAGCAGTACTTC.

This chain joins TRBV11-3 and TRBJ1-1; D may be TRBD1 (5 bases). V was pared by 2 bases and J by 4 bases, with 14 bases between. CDR3 length equals 15 residues. The germline CDR1 and CDR2 sequences are SGHNT and YENEEA. The CDR3 spells CASSLIPGVGTEAFF. As DNA, the CDR3 is TGTGCCAGCAGCTTAATCCCGGGGGTTGGCACTGAAGCTTTCTTT.

The gene calls are TRBV9 and TRBJ2-2; TRBD2 matches at 8 bases. Germline CDR1 and CDR2: SGDLS and YYNGEE. The CDR3 loop spans 15 amino acids. Trimming removed 4 bases from V and 2 bases from J; junction bases left unmatched: 4. The CDR3 loop reads CASSILAVNTGELFF. CDR3 bases: TGTGCCAGCAGCATACTAGCGGTAAACACCGGGGAGCTGTTTTTT.

The CDR3 nucleotides read TGCGCCAGCAACACTAGCGGGACCTATGAGACCCAGTACTTC. Encoded protein: CASNTSGTYETQYF. J is TRBJ2-5 and V is TRBV10-1; TRBD2 matches 10 bases. The CDR3 totals 14 residues. V shed 7 bases and J 5 bases; nucleotides not matched to a gene: 7. Germline loops: CDR1 WNHNN, CDR2 SYGVQD (reference sequence).

The chain employs TRBV6-2 or TRBV6-3 and TRBJ2-1, with 7 bases aligning to TRBD2. V trimming: 4 bases; J trimming: 2 bases; junction bases outside the gene matches: 5. This CDR3 spans 15 amino acids. The V gene's germline CDR1 is MNHEY and CDR2 SVGEGT. This CDR3 reads CASSWGLYPYNEQFF. For the CDR3, the DNA is TGTGCCAGCAGTTGGGGACTATATCCCTACAATGAGCAGTTCTTC.

The chain combines TRBV7-3 with TRBJ2-5; unclear D gene. Deletions cut 2 bases from V and 5 bases from J, with 9 bases between. Germline lookup yields CDR1 SGHTA and CDR2 FQGTGA. This CDR3 region has 13 residues. The CDR3 region has the DNA TGTGCCAGCAGCTTAGGTCGGTTGGAGACCCAGTACTTC. Residues: CASSLGRLETQYF.

Notes on this clone: Other DNA sequences in the same sample also yield this CDR3. This chain connects TRBV6-2 or TRBV6-3 to TRBJ2-7, with no clear D. V lost 2 bases to trimming and J lost 4 bases, with 9 bases between them. Germline V CDR1 and CDR2: MNHEY, SVGEGT. The CDR3 has 13 amino acids. CDR3 nucleotide sequence: TGTGCCAGCAGTTACCCCGGCGGTTACGAGCAGTACTTC. This translates into CASSYPGGYEQYF.

The CDR3 protein is CASSRGTGNQPQHF. The CDR3, as DNA: TGTGCCAGCTCACGAGGGACAGGCAATCAGCCCCAGCATTTT. The genes are TRBV18 and TRBJ1-5; 7 positions agree with TRBD1. The V and J ends lost 4 bases and 2 bases, in that order; junction bases with no gene match: 2. The germline V gene has CDR1 KGHSH and CDR2 LQKENI. The CDR3 extends over 14 amino acids.

The chain employs TRBV6-2 or TRBV6-3 and TRBJ1-2, with no clear D. Looked up from germline, CDR1 is MNHEY and CDR2 is SVGEGT. V was cut by 5 bases and J by 6 bases, with 25 bases left in between. This CDR3 has 17 residues. DNA for the CDR3: TGTGCCAGCAGTCTTGACCGGGGTTCGCACCGGGAGAATGGCTACACCTTC. Translation: CASSLDRGSHRENGYTF.

The chain has TRBV15 and TRBJ2-1, with D unresolved. CDR1 and CDR2 (germline): LNHNV, YYDKDF (reference sequence). The CDR3 is 15 residues long. Trimming removed 4 bases from V and 4 bases from J, with 14 bases in between. The CDR3 DNA sequence: TGTGCCACCAGCACTGGCGATACGGAGTACAATGAGCAGTTCTTC. As protein: CATSTGDTEYNEQFF.

The chain uses TRBV5-1 and TRBJ1-6; a possible D gene is TRBD1 (6 bases). The germline CDR1 and CDR2 sequences are SGHRS and YFSETQ. V lost 4 bases, J lost 3 bases, and 14 bases lay in between. The CDR3 length is 16 residues. The CDR3 nucleotides read TGCGCCAGCAGCAGGACAGAGGGAATCTATAATTCACCCCTCCACTTT. It yields the protein CASSRTEGIYNSPLHF.

The chain uses TRBV7-3 and TRBJ2-1, with 11 bases aligning to TRBD2. Losses at the gene ends were 6 bases for V and 3 bases for J; bases not matched to a gene: 4. Germline values: CDR1 SGHTA, CDR2 FQGTGA. This CDR3 has 15 amino acids. The CDR3 is CASSELAGVYNEQFF. Written as DNA, the CDR3 is TGTGCCAGCAGTGAACTAGCGGGGGTCTACAATGAGCAGTTCTTC. The full variable domain, rest sourced from reference TRBV7-3 and TRBJ2-1, is GAGVSQTPSNKVTEKGKYVELRCDPISGHTALYWYRQSLGQGPEFLIYFQGTGAADDSGLPNDRFFAVRPEGSVSTLKIQRTERGDSAVYLCASSELAGVYNEQFFGPGTRLTVL.

The V and J genes are TRBV29-1 and TRBJ2-3; TRBD1 agrees at 11 bases. V lost 8 bases to trimming and J lost 5 bases; unmatched junction nucleotides: 3. Germline CDR1 is SQVTM and CDR2 is ANQGSEA. This CDR3 spans 12 amino acids. CDR3 in amino acids: CSMGQGVDTQYF. Here the CDR3 DNA reads TGCAGCATGGGACAGGGGGTAGATACGCAGTATTTT.

The rearrangement uses TRBV3-1 (or the pseudogene TRBV3-2) and TRBJ2-1; 9 positions agree with TRBD2. This CDR3 is 15 amino acids long. The germline CDR1 and CDR2 sequences are LGHDT and YNNKEL (reference sequence). The J segment lost 6 bases and the V segment lost 1 base, leaving 4 bases of the junction unmatched. The DNA of the CDR3 is TGTGCCAGCAGCCAAGCTGGCGGGGGGGGCAATGAGCAGTTCTTC. Translation gives CASSQAGGGGNEQFF.